The 13 T cell receptor beta chains below come from one sample, sequenced in a study of blood T cell repertoires in COVID-19. The assay was immunoSEQ multiplex PCR, and TCRdb's table has in-frame clones only and misses some. The table includes roughly 250,000 clones, more than 85% detected once. The source material was peripheral blood. The receptor source for this set is a person aged 18-30 years with COVID-19, enrolled during active disease.

This chain connects TRBV6-2 or TRBV6-3 to TRBJ1-1; perhaps TRBD1 as D (5 bases). CDR1 MNHEY and CDR2 SVGEGT come from the germline V gene. V lost 0 bases to trimming and J lost 0 bases, with 20 bases between them. CDR3 length: 19 amino acids. CDR3 sequence (DNA): TGTGCCAGCAGTTACTCGATCTGGCCAGGGCCCTCCATGAACACTGAAGCTTTCTTT. Its translation: CASSYSIWPGPSMNTEAFF.

The chain is built from TRBV11-2 and TRBJ2-3; 12 nucleotides line up with TRBD2. The CDR3 has 17 residues. With 8 bases clipped from V and 2 bases from J, the junction kept 11 bases outside the gene matches. Per the germline V gene, CDR1 is SGHAT and CDR2 is FQNNGV. CDR3 sequence reads: CASVRLAGGPNTDTQYF. In DNA, the CDR3 is TGTGCCAGCGTTCGGCTAGCGGGAGGGCCAAACACAGATACGCAGTATTTT.

CDR3 amino acids: CATSDSRDRGSYEQYF. CDR3 nucleotides: TGTGCCACCAGTGACTCCCGGGACAGGGGATCCTACGAGCAGTACTTC. V and J are TRBV24-1 and TRBJ2-7, with TRBD1 matching over 10 bases. The V gene's germline CDR1 is KGHDR and CDR2 SFDVKD. The junction had 6 bases not matched to a gene; V was cut back by 4 bases and J by 1 base. The CDR3 totals 16 residues.

The chain links TRBV3-1 (or the pseudogene TRBV3-2) to TRBJ2-1, with D tentatively TRBD1 (5 bases). From germline, CDR1 is LGHDT and CDR2 YNNKEL (reference sequence). With 1 base removed from V and 5 bases from J, the gap between germline ends came to 12 bases. The CDR3 is made up of 15 amino acids. CDR3 amino acids: CASSQGSPGHNEQFF. For the CDR3, the DNA is TGTGCCAGCAGCCAAGGATCCCCAGGGCACAATGAGCAGTTCTTC.

The chain uses TRBV2 and TRBJ1-4; D not resolved. The germline CDR1 and CDR2 sequences are SNHLY and FYNNEI. The CDR3 spans 13 residues. Trimming took off 3 bases at V and 8 bases at J, with 10 bases between the two ends. CDR3: CASSDIRSEKLFF. The DNA for the CDR3 is TGTGCCAGCAGTGACATACGGAGCGAAAAACTGTTTTTT.

This chain joins TRBV5-6 and TRBJ2-7; 7 bases are shared with TRBD2. In germline, CDR1 is SGHDT, CDR2 YYEEEE. The CDR3 is made up of 14 amino acids. Trimming at V came to 0 bases and at J to 4 bases, leaving 4 bases not matched to a gene. The CDR3 is CASSLVGGPYEQYF. CDR3 DNA sequence: TGTGCCAGCAGCTTGGTGGGAGGGCCTTACGAGCAGTACTTC.

The rearrangement uses TRBV11-2 and TRBJ1-1; no reliable D call. The V gene lost 3 bases and the J gene lost 0 bases, with 11 bases spanning the gap. Germline V gene data show CDR1 as SGHAT and CDR2 as FQNNGV. This CDR3 is 15 amino acids long. The CDR3 region is CASSFDTGMNTEAFF. CDR3 DNA: TGTGCCAGCAGCTTCGACACGGGAATGAACACTGAAGCTTTCTTT. The full variable domain, completed using reference TRBV11-2 and TRBJ1-1, is EAGVAQSPRYKIIEKRQSVAFWCNPISGHATLYWYQQILGQGPKLLIQFQNNGVVDDSQLPKDRFSAERLKGVDSTLKIQPAKLEDSAVYLCASSFDTGMNTEAFFGQGTRLTVV.

This rearrangement joins TRBV11-2 to TRBJ2-2; 11 positions agree with TRBD2. CDR1 and CDR2 from the germline V gene are SGHAT and FQNNGV. V lost 1 base and J lost 2; bases outside the gene matches: 9. This CDR3 spans 19 amino acids. CDR3 in amino acids: CASSLGSMGLADNTGELFF. As DNA, the CDR3 is TGTGCCAGCAGCTTAGGTTCGATGGGACTAGCGGATAACACCGGGGAGCTGTTTTTT.

This chain uses TRBV19 with TRBJ1-1; maybe TRBD1 (5 bases). Between the trimmed V and J ends, which lost 7 bases and 5 bases, there was a span of 17 bases. Germline values: CDR1 LNHDA, CDR2 SQIVND (reference sequence). CDR3 length: 14 residues. The CDR3 DNA is TGTGCCAGTACCCTTTTACCGGGGGGGACTGAAGCTTTCTTT. Translating gives CASTLLPGGTEAFF.

This clone showed up just a few times. This chain connects TRBV2 to TRBJ2-7; TRBD2 aligns across 7 bases. This CDR3 contains 16 residues. V was clipped by 6 bases and J by 6 bases; unmatched bases: 17. Germline CDR1 SNHLY, CDR2 FYNNEI. The chain's CDR3 is CASRKGTGTGGSEQYF. The CDR3 nucleotides read TGTGCCAGCAGGAAGGGGACCGGGACGGGAGGATCCGAGCAGTACTTC.

This rearrangement joins TRBV5-1 to TRBJ2-5; D may be TRBD2 (6 bases). This CDR3 has 16 amino acids. Germline V CDR1 and CDR2: SGHRS, YFSETQ. V lost 4 bases and J 4 bases, leaving 20 bases between the germline ends. This chain's CDR3 is CASSKRVFWAGETQYF. The CDR3 DNA sequence: TGCGCCAGCAGCAAGCGGGTCTTTTGGGCGGGAGAGACCCAGTACTTC.

This clone appeared a single time. The chain combines TRBV2 with TRBJ1-3; possibly TRBD1 for D (5 bases). Between the trimmed V and J ends, which lost 3 bases and 0 bases, there was a span of 21 bases. The germline V gene has CDR1 SNHLY and CDR2 FYNNEI. The CDR3 runs to 19 residues. The chain's CDR3 is CASSEILPAGYSSGNTIYF. CDR3 sequence (DNA): TGTGCCAGCAGTGAGATTTTACCGGCAGGGTACAGCTCTGGAAACACCATATATTTT.

The chain recombines TRBV28 with TRBJ2-7; 7 nucleotides match TRBD2. Looked up from germline, CDR1 is MDHEN and CDR2 is SYDVKM. The length of the CDR3 is 15 residues. V shed 7 bases, J shed 2 bases, and the junction held 11 bases outside the gene matches. CDR3 sequence (DNA): TGTGCCAGCACCGCCGGCGGGAGTACCCCCTACGAGCAGTACTTC. Its protein is CASTAGGSTPYEQYF. Using reference TRBV28 and TRBJ2-7 for the parts outside the CDR3, the full variable domain is DVKVTQSSRYLVKRTGEKVFLECVQDMDHENMFWYRQDPGLGLRLIYFSYDVKMKEKGDIPEGYSVSREKKERFSLILESASTNQTSMYLCASTAGGSTPYEQYFGPGTRLTVT.